The clone carrying this TCR beta chain occurred a few times. The data stem from a study of blood T cells in healthy people across ages. Next came a second PCR, run for 7 to 11 cycles, which used a sample-barcoded 5' primer along with a J-beta primer mix. TCRdb itself ran the 5' RACE reads through MiXCR, one entry per CDR3 protein. The data hold fewer than 2,000,000 distinct CDR3 sequences, with about 35% observed a single time. The receptor comes from a young woman in good health. The sequencing sample was made of blood.

CDR3 sequence reads: CASSQRAAPRYTF. The CDR3, as DNA: TGTGCCAGCAGCCAAAGAGCCGCCCCCCGCTACACCTTC. The chain combines TRBV3-1 with TRBJ1-2; no reliable D call. The germline CDR1 and CDR2 sequences are LGHDT and YNNKEL (reference sequence). The CDR3 has 13 amino acids. V lost 2 bases and J lost 9, with 13 bases in between.